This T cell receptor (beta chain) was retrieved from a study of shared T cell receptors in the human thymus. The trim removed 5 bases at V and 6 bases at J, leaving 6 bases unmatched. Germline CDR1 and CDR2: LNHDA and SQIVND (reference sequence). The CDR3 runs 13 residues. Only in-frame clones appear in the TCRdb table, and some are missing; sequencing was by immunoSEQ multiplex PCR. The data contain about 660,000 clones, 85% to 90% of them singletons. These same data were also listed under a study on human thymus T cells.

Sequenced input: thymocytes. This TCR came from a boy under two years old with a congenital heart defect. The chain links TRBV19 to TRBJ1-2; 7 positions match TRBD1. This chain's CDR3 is CASSDRVSDGYTF. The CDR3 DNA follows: TGTGCCAGTAGTGACAGGGTTAGCGATGGCTACACCTTC.